Sequencing of this T cell receptor (beta chain) was carried out in a study of blood T cell repertoires in COVID-19. Turning to the study itself: Sites in the United States, Italy and Spain provided acute and convalescent COVID-19 samples.

CDR1 and CDR2 from the germline V gene are SEHNR and FQNEAQ (reference sequence). V lost 7 bases and J lost 4, with 11 bases in between. The CDR3 loop spans 14 amino acids. The data were produced by immunoSEQ multiplex PCR, yet TCRdb's version contains in-frame clones alone and is incomplete. The sample yields 180,000 or so clones, 90% seen once. The clonotype comes from a man aged 50-60 years with acute or convalescent COVID-19. V is TRBV7-9 and J is TRBJ2-6; D call uncertain. Material: peripheral blood. This CDR3 reads CASTYQSGANVLTF. The CDR3 DNA reads TGTGCCAGCACCTACCAAAGCGGGGCCAACGTCCTGACTTTC.